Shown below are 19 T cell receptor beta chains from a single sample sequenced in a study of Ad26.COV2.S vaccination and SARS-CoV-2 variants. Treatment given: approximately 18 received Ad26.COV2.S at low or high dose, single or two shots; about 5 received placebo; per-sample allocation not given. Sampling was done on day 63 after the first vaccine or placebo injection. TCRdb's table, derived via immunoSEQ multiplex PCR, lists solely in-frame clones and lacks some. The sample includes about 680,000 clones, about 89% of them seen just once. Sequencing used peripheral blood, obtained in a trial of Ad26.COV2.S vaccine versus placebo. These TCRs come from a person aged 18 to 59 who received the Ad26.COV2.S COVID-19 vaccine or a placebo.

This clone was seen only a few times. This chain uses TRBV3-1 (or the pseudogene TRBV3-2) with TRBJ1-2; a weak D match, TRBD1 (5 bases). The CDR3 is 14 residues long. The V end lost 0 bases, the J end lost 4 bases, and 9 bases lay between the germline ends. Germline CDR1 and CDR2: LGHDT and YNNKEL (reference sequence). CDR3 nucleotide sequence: TGTGCCAGCAGCCAAGATTCAGGGATCTATGGCTACACCTTC. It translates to CASSQDSGIYGYTF.

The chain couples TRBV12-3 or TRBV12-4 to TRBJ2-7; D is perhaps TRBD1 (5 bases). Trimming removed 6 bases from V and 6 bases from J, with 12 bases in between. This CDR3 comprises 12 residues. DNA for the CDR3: TGTGCCAGCAGCCCAGGGTATGGCGAGCAGTACTTC. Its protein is CASSPGYGEQYF.

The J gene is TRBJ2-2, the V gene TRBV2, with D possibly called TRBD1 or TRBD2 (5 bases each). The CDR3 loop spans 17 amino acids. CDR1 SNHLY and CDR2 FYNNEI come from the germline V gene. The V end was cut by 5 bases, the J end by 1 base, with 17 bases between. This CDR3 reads CASSTLWGLRNTGELFF. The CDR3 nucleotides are TGTGCCAGCAGTACCTTATGGGGGTTGAGGAACACCGGGGAGCTGTTTTTT.

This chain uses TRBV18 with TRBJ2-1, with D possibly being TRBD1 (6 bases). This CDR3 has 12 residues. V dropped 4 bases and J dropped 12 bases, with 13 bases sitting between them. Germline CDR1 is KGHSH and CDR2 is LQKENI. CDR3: CASSRTVGVQFF. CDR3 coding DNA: TGTGCCAGCTCACGGACAGTTGGGGTGCAGTTCTTC.

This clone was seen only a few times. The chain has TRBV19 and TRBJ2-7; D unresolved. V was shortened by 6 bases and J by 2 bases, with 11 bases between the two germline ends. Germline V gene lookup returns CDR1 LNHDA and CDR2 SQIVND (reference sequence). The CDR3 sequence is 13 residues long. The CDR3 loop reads CASSVARTYEQYF. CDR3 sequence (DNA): TGTGCCAGTAGCGTCGCAAGGACCTACGAGCAGTACTTC.

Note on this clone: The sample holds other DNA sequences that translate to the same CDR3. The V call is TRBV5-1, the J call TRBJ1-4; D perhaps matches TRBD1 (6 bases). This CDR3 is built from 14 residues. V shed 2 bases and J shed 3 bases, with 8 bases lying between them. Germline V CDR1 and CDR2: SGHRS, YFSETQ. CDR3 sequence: CASSLQGSNEKLFF. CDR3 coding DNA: TGCGCCAGCAGCTTACAGGGATCTAATGAAAAACTGTTTTTT.

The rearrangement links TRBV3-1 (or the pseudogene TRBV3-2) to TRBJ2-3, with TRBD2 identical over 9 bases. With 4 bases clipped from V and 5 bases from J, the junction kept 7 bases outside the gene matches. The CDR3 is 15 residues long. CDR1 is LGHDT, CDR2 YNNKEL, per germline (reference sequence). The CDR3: CASSPIAGVRDTQYF. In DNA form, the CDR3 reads TGTGCCAGCAGCCCCATAGCGGGGGTCAGAGATACGCAGTATTTT.

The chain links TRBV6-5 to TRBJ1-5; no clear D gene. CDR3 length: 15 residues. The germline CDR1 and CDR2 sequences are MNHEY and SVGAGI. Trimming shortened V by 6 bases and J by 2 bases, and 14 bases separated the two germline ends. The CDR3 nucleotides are TGTGCCAGCAGCCGGGCCCCTTTAGGCAATCAGCCCCAGCATTTT. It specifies CASSRAPLGNQPQHF.

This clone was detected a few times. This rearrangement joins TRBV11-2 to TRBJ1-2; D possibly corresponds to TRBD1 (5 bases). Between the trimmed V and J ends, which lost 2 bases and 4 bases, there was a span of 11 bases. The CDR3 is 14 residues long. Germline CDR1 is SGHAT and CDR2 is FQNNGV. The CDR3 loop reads CASSLLGPLYGYTF. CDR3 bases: TGTGCCAGCAGCTTATTGGGACCTCTCTATGGCTACACCTTC.

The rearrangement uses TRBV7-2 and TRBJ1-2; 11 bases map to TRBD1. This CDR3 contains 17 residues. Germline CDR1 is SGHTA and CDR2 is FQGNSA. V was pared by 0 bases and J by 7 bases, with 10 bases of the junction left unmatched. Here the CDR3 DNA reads TGTGCCAGCAGCTTAGCCTCCTGGACAGGGGGCGGGGGTGGCTACACCTTC. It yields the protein CASSLASWTGGGGGYTF.

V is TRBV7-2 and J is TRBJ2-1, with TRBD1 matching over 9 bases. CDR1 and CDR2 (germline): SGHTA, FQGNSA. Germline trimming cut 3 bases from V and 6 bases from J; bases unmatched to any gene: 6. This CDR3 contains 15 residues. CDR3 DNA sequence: TGTGCCAGCAGCTTGGGGGGACAGGGTTCCAATGAGCAGTTCTTC. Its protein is CASSLGGQGSNEQFF.

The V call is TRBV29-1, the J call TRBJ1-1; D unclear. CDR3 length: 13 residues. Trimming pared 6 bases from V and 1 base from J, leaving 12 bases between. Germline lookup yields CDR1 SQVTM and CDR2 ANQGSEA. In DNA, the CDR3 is TGCAGCGTGACATGGGCCCGGAACACTGAAGCTTTCTTT. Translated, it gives CSVTWARNTEAFF.

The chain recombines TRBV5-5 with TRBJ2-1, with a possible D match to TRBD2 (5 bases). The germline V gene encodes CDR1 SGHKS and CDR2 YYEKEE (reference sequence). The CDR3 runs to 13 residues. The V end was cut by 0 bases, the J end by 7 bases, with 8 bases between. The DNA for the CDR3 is TGTGCCAGCAGCTTGGTGTCGGGGAATGAGCAGTTCTTC. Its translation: CASSLVSGNEQFF.

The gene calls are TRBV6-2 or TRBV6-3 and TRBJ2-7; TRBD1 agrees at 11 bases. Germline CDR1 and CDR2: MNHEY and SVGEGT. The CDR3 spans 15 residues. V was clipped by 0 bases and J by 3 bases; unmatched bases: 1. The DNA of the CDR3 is TGTGCCAGCAGTTACTCTGGGACAGGGGGCTACGAGCAGTACTTC. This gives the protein CASSYSGTGGYEQYF.

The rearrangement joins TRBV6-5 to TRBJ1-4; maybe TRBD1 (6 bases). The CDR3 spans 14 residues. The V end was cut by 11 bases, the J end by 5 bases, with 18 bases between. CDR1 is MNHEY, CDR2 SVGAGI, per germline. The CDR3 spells CAVAHGRGNEKLFF. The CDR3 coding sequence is TGTGCCGTAGCCCATGGAAGGGGGAATGAAAAACTGTTTTTT.

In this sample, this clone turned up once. CDR3 in DNA: TGTGCCAGTAGCAGGGAGCTTTACACCATATATTTT. Translated: CASSRELYTIYF. The rearrangement joins TRBV12-3 or TRBV12-4 to TRBJ1-3; TRBD1 might be the D (5 bases). The CDR3 extends over 12 amino acids. Deletions cut 9 bases from V and 8 bases from J, with 14 bases between.

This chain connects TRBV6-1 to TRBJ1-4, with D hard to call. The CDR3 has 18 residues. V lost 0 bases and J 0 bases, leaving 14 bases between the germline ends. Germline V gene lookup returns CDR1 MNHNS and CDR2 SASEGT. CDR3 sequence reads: CASSEALRGIATNEKLFF. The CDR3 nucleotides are TGTGCCAGCAGTGAAGCGCTTCGAGGGATTGCAACTAATGAAAAACTGTTTTTT.

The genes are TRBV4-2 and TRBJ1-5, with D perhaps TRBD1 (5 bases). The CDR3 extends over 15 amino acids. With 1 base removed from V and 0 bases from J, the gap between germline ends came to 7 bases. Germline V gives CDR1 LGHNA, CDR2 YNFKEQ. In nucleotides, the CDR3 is TGTGCCAGCAGCCAAGCGACAGATAGCAATCAGCCCCAGCATTTT. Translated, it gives CASSQATDSNQPQHF.

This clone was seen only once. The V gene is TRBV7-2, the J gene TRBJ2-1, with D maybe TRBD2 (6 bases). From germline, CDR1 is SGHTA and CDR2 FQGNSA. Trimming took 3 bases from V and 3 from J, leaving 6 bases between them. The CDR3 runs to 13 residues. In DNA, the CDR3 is TGTGCCAGCAGCTTGCGGGACTACAATGAGCAGTTCTTC. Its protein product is CASSLRDYNEQFF.